This TCR beta chain was retrieved from a study of vaccination and CD4 T cells after COVID-19. General study points: For convalescent patients, a median about 86% of reactive clones surfaced exclusively after vaccination.

The treatment: approximately 11-day PBMC culture with coronavirus spike peptide pools or control peptides (ViraFEST assay). Harvesting of the unexposed donor's CD4+ T cells predated the COVID-19 pandemic (2011-2018). Expanded clonotypes were found by TCR sequencing after peptide-pool stimulation (ViraFEST). The V and J ends lost 5 bases and 1 base respectively, with 6 bases between them. The CDR3 totals 12 residues. Germline CDR1 is ENHRY and CDR2 is SYGVKD. The Oncomine TCR Beta short-read assay generated sequence data from the DNA of cultured CD4+ T cells. Extraction of genomic DNA was performed on cultured CD4+ T cells. MiXCR, run by TCRdb on the PCR reads, gives a single entry per CDR3 protein. The profile shows roughly 9,200 distinct CDR3 sequences, 25% to 30% of them singletons. Comment on this clonotype: As yet, its antigen is unknown.

The specimen was CD4+ T cells from blood, cultured in vitro. The sequence was obtained from a human donor in good health. The genes are TRBV10-3 and TRBJ2-7; D ambiguous. CDR3 sequence (DNA): TGTGCCATCAGTCGACATTCCTACGAGCAGTACTTC. Its protein product is CAISRHSYEQYF.